The present T cell receptor beta chain was sequenced within a study of cytomegalovirus exposure and HLA in healthy donors. 13 Jbeta primers and 60 Vbeta primers were used for the PCR. Assay: immunoSEQ multiplex PCR; the TCRdb copy retains only in-frame clones and omits some. The repertoire includes 90,000 to 140,000 clones, nearly 80% of them detected once, and roughly 1.2% sits in the top ten. Sequencing was performed on PBMCs. The receptor was isolated from a young man in good health and CMV-seronegative.

In DNA, the CDR3 is TGTGCCATCTCCTCCAACGGTGGCTACACCTTC. Translated, it gives CAISSNGGYTF. This chain uses TRBV28 with TRBJ1-2; no reliable D call. CDR3 size: 11 residues. The germline CDR1 and CDR2 sequences are MDHEN and SYDVKM. The germline V and J ends were trimmed by 10 bases and 7 bases, with 13 bases remaining between them.